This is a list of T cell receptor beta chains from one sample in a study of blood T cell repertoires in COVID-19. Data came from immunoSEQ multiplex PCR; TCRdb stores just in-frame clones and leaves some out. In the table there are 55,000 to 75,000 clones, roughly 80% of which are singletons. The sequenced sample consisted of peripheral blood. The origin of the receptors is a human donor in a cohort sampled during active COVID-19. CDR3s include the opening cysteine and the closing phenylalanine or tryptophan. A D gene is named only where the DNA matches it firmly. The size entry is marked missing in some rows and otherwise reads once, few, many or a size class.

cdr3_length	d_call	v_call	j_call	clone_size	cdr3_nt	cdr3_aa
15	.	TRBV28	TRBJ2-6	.	TGTGCCAGCAGTTTAACGGGTTCTGGGGCCAACGTCCTGACTTTC	CASSLTGSGANVLTF
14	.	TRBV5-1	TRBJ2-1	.	TGCGCCAGCAGCCTATCTAGCCGACGGAATGAGCAGTTCTTC	CASSLSSRRNEQFF
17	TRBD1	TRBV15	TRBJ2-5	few	TGTGCCACCAGCAGAGACACCACAGACAGGGTGGACGAGACCCAGTACTTC	CATSRDTTDRVDETQYF
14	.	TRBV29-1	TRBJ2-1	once	TGCAGCGTTGAAACGGTGACTAGTGACAATGAGCAGTTCTTC	CSVETVTSDNEQFF
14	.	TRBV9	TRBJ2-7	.	TGTGCCAGCAGCGTGGGGGCAGAAACCTACGAGCAGTACTTC	CASSVGAETYEQYF
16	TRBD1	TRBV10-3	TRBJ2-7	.	TGTGCCATCAGCACGACGCCTCCGGGACAGGGGGGCGAGCAGTACTTC	CAISTTPPGQGGEQYF
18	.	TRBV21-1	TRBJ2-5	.	TGTGCCAGCAGCAAACCTAGCGGGGGGGGGTCTCCTCAAGAGACCCAGTACTTC	CASSKPSGGGSPQETQYF
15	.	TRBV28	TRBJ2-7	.	TGTGCCAGCAGGAGTAGCCCCCGGGGCTCCTACGAGCAGTACTTC	CASRSSPRGSYEQYF
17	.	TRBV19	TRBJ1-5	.	TGTGCCAGTAGTATAACATATACCTCACAGAACAATCAGCCCCAGCATTTT	CASSITYTSQNNQPQHF
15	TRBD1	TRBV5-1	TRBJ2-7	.	TGCGCCAGCAGCTTGGGACAGGGGTCCTCCTACGAGCAGTACTTC	CASSLGQGSSYEQYF
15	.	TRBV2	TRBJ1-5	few	TGTGCCAGCAGTCCCCAGGGAGAGCGGGGGCAGCCCCAGCATTTT	CASSPQGERGQPQHF
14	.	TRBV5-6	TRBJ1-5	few	TGTGCTTCCCATAAACAACAGGGCCGTCAGCCCCAGCATTTT	CASHKQQGRQPQHF
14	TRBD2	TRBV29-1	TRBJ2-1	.	TGCAGCGTTGACATCAGTGGGACTAGCGGGAGTAAGTTCTTC	CSVDISGTSGSKFF
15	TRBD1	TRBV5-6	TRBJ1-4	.	TGTGCCAGCAGCGCAACGGGACAGAATAATGAAAAACTGTTTTTT	CASSATGQNNEKLFF
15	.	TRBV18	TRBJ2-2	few	TGTGCCAGCTCACCAACTCAATTGAACACCGGGGAGCTGTTTTTT	CASSPTQLNTGELFF
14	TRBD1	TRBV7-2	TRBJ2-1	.	TGTGCCAGCAGCTTGAACAGGGGAGTCAATGAGCAGTTCTTC	CASSLNRGVNEQFF
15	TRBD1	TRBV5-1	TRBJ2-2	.	TGCGCCAGCAGCTCGGACAGGGCCAACACCGGGGAGCTGTTTTTT	CASSSDRANTGELFF
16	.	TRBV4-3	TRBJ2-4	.	TGCGCCAGCAGCCAAACCTCGGCAGGGGTCAAAAACATTCAGTACTTC	CASSQTSAGVKNIQYF
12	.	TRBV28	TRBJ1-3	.	TGTGCCAGCTTTACAACTGGAAACACCATATATTTT	CASFTTGNTIYF
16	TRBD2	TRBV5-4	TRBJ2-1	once	TGTGCCAGCAGCCCCCAACTAGCGGGACTTAGCAATGAGCAGTTCTTC	CASSPQLAGLSNEQFF
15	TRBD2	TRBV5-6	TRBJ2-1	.	TGTGCCAGCAGCCCTGGGACTAGCAGCTACAATGAGCAGTTCTTC	CASSPGTSSYNEQFF
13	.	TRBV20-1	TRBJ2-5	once	TGCAGTGCTAGTTCTTCAGGGAGGGAGACCCAGTACTTC	CSASSSGRETQYF